This TCR beta chain was obtained from a study of blood T cell repertoires in COVID-19. Germline V gene data show CDR1 as SGHRS and CDR2 as YFSETQ. This CDR3 has 16 amino acids. V dropped 0 bases and J dropped 6; count of bases not matched to a gene: 7. As processed by the authors: Estimation of nucleated cell counts relied on the amplification of reference gene primers. The assay was immunoSEQ multiplex PCR, and TCRdb's table has in-frame clones only and misses some. That table gives V, J and clone size, and the DNA gave D and trimming. The sample includes 140,000 or so clones, around nine tenths seen only once; the top ten take roughly 5.4%.

The sequenced sample was peripheral blood. The TCR sequence derives from a human donor in a cohort sampled during active COVID-19. The V and J genes are TRBV5-1 and TRBJ2-2; 8 bases map to TRBD1. The CDR3 DNA reads TGCGCCAGCAGCTTGGAGCTCGGACAGGGTTCCGGGGAGCTGTTTTTT. Encoded protein: CASSLELGQGSGELFF.